This TCR beta chain was sequenced in a study of T cells in Graves' hyperthyroidism and ophthalmopathy. Using RNA transcripts as the source, TCR beta CDR3 regions were amplified. HTBI primers were used for first-round RT-PCR of the TCR CDR3. MiXCR was run by TCRdb on the multiplex PCR reads, yielding one entry per CDR3 protein. Of 550,000 to 650,000 distinct CDR3 sequences in the sample, approximately 15% are singletons; the top ten hold under 7%. Whole-study findings and limits: Ophthalmopathy was distinguished from stable hyperthyroidism by 13 V-J signatures. Most thyroid clonotypes expanded above 0.001 were also detected in blood.

Germline loops: CDR1 LNHDA, CDR2 SQIVND (reference sequence). V was shortened by 3 bases and J by 1 base, with 11 bases between the two germline ends. The CDR3 loop spans 15 amino acids. Concerning this clonotype: What it binds is unknown.

The chain is built from TRBV19 and TRBJ2-3, with D tentatively TRBD2 (6 bases). This sequence was found in a woman aged 25 to 39 with Graves' hyperthyroidism that later progressed to Graves' ophthalmopathy. Source material: blood. CDR3 bases: TGTGCCAGTAGTATCGGCGGGGTCGGCACAGATACGCAGTATTTT. Amino acids: CASSIGGVGTDTQYF.